This T cell receptor beta chain is from a study of cytomegalovirus exposure and HLA in healthy donors (dated by TCRdb to 2015 to 2018). Study-level background: According to an earlier analysis of 587 of the donors, 150 million to 200 million T cells yielded 90 million to 130 million unique TCR beta sequences and 276 Gb of sequence data. Roughly 310 gigabases of sequencing data and 80 million or so unique TCR sequences were included in an early release covering about 600 HLA-typed donors. Among the roughly 390 genotyped donors, about 85% belonged to the genetic ancestry cluster associated with self-reported Caucasian donors. The aim of the study was to test whether cataloging public T cell receptors could identify signatures of past pathogen exposure. Using immunosequencing, the study profiled T cell repertoires from 500 to 800 subjects and related those repertoires to cytomegalovirus serostatus. In addition to the first cohort of about 650 subjects, a separate validation cohort of 130 or so different subjects was used. To predict cytomegalovirus infection status, the study combined high-throughput TCR immunosequencing, statistical association of individual TCRs with disease status, and machine learning. A later analysis re-examined previously published TCR beta repertoires from over 500 donors and added high-resolution HLA genotyping to investigate patterns of TCR occurrence. Rather than drawing on any new phenotypic data, the later analysis identified candidate immune exposures from TCR beta sequences and the way those sequences occurred across donors. In an earlier analysis of around 540 of the donors, high-throughput TCR beta sequencing was used to judge whether each TCR beta V gene segment behaved as functional or pseudogenic. Alongside the repertoire data, information on donor age, sex, ethnicity and CMV serostatus was compiled. A later genetic analysis took genome-wide SNP genotypes for about 65% of the 666 donors and used that subset as a discovery cohort. All discovery cohort repertoires had been generated using a single sequencing platform. HLA typing covered class I and class II loci at four-digit resolution. Typing coverage differed by locus: A, B, C, DRB1 and DQB1 were typed in roughly 620-630 donors, DQA1 in approximately 520, DPA1 in some 610, and DPB1 in roughly 470. About five DR-DQ haplotypes were treated as single units for association and clustering because of strong linkage in the cohort. Among a few hundred genotyped donors of the cohort, an average of about 240,000 unique TCR beta nucleotide sequences were sequenced per donor, about a sixth of them non-productive.

V is reduced by 5 bases and J by 1 base, leaving a spacing of 11 bases between them. CDR1 and CDR2, looked up from the germline V gene, are SGHTA and FQGNSA. The CDR3, from cysteine to phenylalanine, totals 14 residues. Only the CDR3 part of the read is kept: 42 bases, read in frame from the first base. Results the study describes overall, beyond this receptor: Some IMGT-functional V segments, including TRBV6-2 and TRBV6-3, could not be told apart with the 87-base-pair reads, so those segments were excluded. The presence/absence analyses assumed that sequencing depth was roughly uniform across donors, and that assumption may not be true. A further reported finding was that TCR beta sequences accurately predicted the HLA-A and HLA-B alleles for most subjects in the first cohort. According to a later analysis, most CMV-associated TCR beta chains appeared to be HLA-restricted, and the HLA associations seemed to be driven largely by CMV exposure. When HLA alleles, especially DR and DQ, strongly co-occurred, TCR associations were difficult to assign to individual alleles. The sequencing pipeline was judged likely to have produced a cluster of highly shared sequence variants as a technical artifact. The study listed 150 to 200 TCR beta chains as associated with cytomegalovirus. In a later analysis, several top co-occurrence clusters were reported to appear linked to parvovirus B19, influenza, CMV and Epstein-Barr virus. In a later analysis, HLA-associated TCR beta chains were found to be more clonally expanded and to have lower generation probabilities than equally common non-associated chains. Broadly in line with IMGT annotations, most TCR beta V segments showed up in productive rearrangements about 90% or about 30% of the time in an earlier analysis of several hundred of the donors. A later analysis found that TCR association rates varied across HLA loci, with DRB1 alleles showing the most associated TCRs and HLA-C alleles the fewest. In a later genetic analysis, a missense DCLRE1C variant was associated with V-gene and J-gene trimming of TCR beta chains, and the association was replicated in an independent cohort. Most TCR sequences were seen in very few donors, while some public TCRs were found in many individuals. Specific HLA alleles were associated with over 15,000 TCR beta sequences at a false discovery rate of 0.05 in a later analysis. The classifier was reported to diagnose cytomegalovirus status with high specificity and sensitivity in both the original and validation cohorts. Over 15 rarely observed V segments, including chromosome 9 orphons, were excluded from the earlier analysis of about 610 of the donors because counts were too low. The authors suggested that the approach could potentially be generalized to other disease states and immunological phenotypes. Compared with the approximately 700-donor mean, donors in an Asian-associated ancestry cluster had fewer N-insertions in productive TCRs, according to a later genetic analysis. Only TCR beta chains were sequenced in this cohort, and the absence of alpha or paired-chain data limited detectable features. Because HLA typing was unavailable for some donors at each locus, only the typed subset was used in association tests. For the cohort, immune exposure information was limited to CMV serostatus. In vitro tests confirmed that a few of the cytomegalovirus-associated TCR beta chains recognize cytomegalovirus antigens. Linkage disequilibrium might explain the correlated functional status among segregating V segments, but an unknown experimental factor could not be ruled out.

The method was the immunoSEQ multiplex PCR assay. A mixture of 60 forward primers for TCR Vbeta segments and 13 reverse primers for TCR Jbeta segments was used in the multiplex PCR. The CDR3 region of rearranged TCR beta genes was amplified from genomic DNA by a multiplex PCR assay. The amplified TCR beta libraries were sequenced on the Illumina HiSeq System as 87-base-pair reads. From the authors' description of their analysis: In a later analysis, tens of millions of unique TCR beta chains were counted across the 500 to 850 repertoires, and some 10 million of these chains were shared by at least two donors. To remove PCR and sequencing errors, raw reads were error-corrected and collapsed into unique sequences using a nearest-neighbor algorithm that merged closely related sequences. Alignment of CDR3 sequences to IMGT reference sequences was used to assign V, D and J gene segments. Each retained sequence needed at least a six-nucleotide match to both a V gene segment and a J gene segment. A rearrangement counted as productive if the CDR3 had no stop codons and remained in frame with V and J, and every other rearrangement counted as non-productive. Following IMGT convention, CDR3 was defined as the stretch from the second conserved V-encoded cysteine up to the conserved J-encoded phenylalanine. In an earlier analysis of around 540 of the donors, sequences lacking an unambiguous match to a single V gene segment were excluded. An earlier analysis of 450 to 650 of the donors called V segments functional above 56.7% productive rearrangements and segregating when the between-donor standard deviation exceeded 5%. A statistical classification framework was developed to diagnose cytomegalovirus status using the catalog of TCR beta chain sequences. V and J gene assignment, in a later analysis, came from comparing TCR nucleotide sequences with IMGT/GENE-DB human TR gene sequences. Using the TCRdist pipeline, a later analysis assigned CDR3 sequences along with most-parsimonious VDJ recombination scenarios. In a later analysis, each TCR beta chain was defined by its CDR3 amino acid sequence together with its V-gene family, and reads lacking a unique V-gene family were excluded. A later analysis removed several hundred highly shared, low-generation-probability nucleotide sequences to deal with suspected cross-contamination and a sequencing artifact. In a later analysis, a clonal expansion index for each public chain was calculated from normalized within-repertoire ranks of inferred template counts. Generation probabilities in a later analysis came from a VDJ recombination model fitted to out-of-frame rearrangements, and those results were checked against IGoR. A later analysis scored TCR-TCR, TCR-HLA and TCR-CMV co-occurrence with hypergeometric tests, applying a repertoire-size bias correction to TCR pairs. In a later analysis, false discovery rates were estimated by permuting HLA or CMV assignments 20 times. In a later analysis, co-occurring TCRs were grouped using DBSCAN, with TCRdist sequence similarity added in when clustering inside HLA-allele-positive subsets. Repertoires with fewer than 30,000 or more than 120,000 public chains, plus five repertoires with anomalous nucleotide sharing, were excluded from co-occurrence clustering. TCRdb provides this immuneACCESS table in a form limited to in-frame rearrangements. Some clones are lacking; in checked studies, under half of them reflect an unresolved V gene, and why the rest are absent is not known. V and J calls and clone size follow that table, whereas D and trimming were derived from the DNA. For this sample the table gives approximately 220,000 clones, of which 60% to 85% were detected only once. Roughly a sixth of the sample is held by the ten biggest clonotypes.

The cohort consisted of 666 healthy bone marrow donors. At the time of sampling, all cohort members were nominally healthy, though unrecorded immune exposures were likely present. The donor tested CMV seronegative, placing the donor among the 350 to 400 seronegative members of the cohort. A peripheral blood sample was collected from each donor, and TCR beta sequencing was performed on peripheral blood mononuclear cells. The Qiagen DNeasy Blood Extraction Kit was used to extract genomic DNA from the blood cell samples. As concerns this clone: No antigen is known for it. One base away there is no much larger clone; base qualities are not given.

The sequence was obtained from a man aged 35 to 55 in good health and CMV-seronegative. The specimen sequenced was PBMCs. The rearranged chain carries TRBV7-2 and TRBJ1-1; TRBD1 might be the D gene, on 5 matching bases. The CDR3 in this case is CASSRQPSNTEAFF. The nucleotide sequence is given as TGTGCCAGCAGCCGACAGCCCTCGAACACTGAAGCTTTCTTT.